This entry lists 25 T cell receptor beta chains sequenced from one sample in a study of blood T cell repertoires in COVID-19. The protocol was immunoSEQ multiplex PCR, while the TCRdb copy is restricted to in-frame clones and leaves out a portion. The sample contains about 330,000 clones, over 80% of which appear only once. Material for sequencing was peripheral blood. These receptors all come from a man aged 30-40 years with COVID-19, enrolled during active disease.

V and J are TRBV5-1 and TRBJ1-4, with 8 bases fitting TRBD1. The CDR3 is made up of 15 amino acids. CDR1 and CDR2 (germline): SGHRS, YFSETQ. Losses at the gene ends were 0 bases for V and 4 bases for J; bases not matched to a gene: 2. Here the CDR3 DNA reads TGCGCCAGCAGCTTGGCGGACAGGGTTAATGAAAAACTGTTTTTT. This encodes CASSLADRVNEKLFF.

This rearrangement joins TRBV11-2 to TRBJ1-2, with D possibly matching TRBD1 (5 bases). This CDR3 is 15 amino acids long. The V gene's germline CDR1 is SGHAT and CDR2 FQNNGV. Deletions cut 4 bases from V and 2 bases from J, with 14 bases between. This CDR3 reads CASSSPREGNYGYTF. DNA for the CDR3: TGTGCCAGCAGCTCCCCTCGGGAGGGGAACTATGGCTACACCTTC.

The chain joins TRBV7-3 to TRBJ2-7, with TRBD1 matching over 11 bases. After removal of 4 bases from V and 3 bases from J, the junction contained 5 bases not matched to a gene. This CDR3 spans 15 amino acids. CDR1 and CDR2 from the germline V gene are SGHTA and FQGTGA. The CDR3 DNA reads as TGTGCCAGCAGCTCCCCCGGGACAGGGGGCTACGAGCAGTACTTC. As protein: CASSSPGTGGYEQYF.

The gene calls are TRBV7-9 and TRBJ1-4, with 7 nucleotides matching TRBD1. Germline assignment: CDR1 SEHNR and CDR2 FQNEAQ (reference sequence). This CDR3 comprises 17 residues. The ends lost 1 base at V and 3 bases at J; junction bases unmatched: 8. The CDR3 DNA follows: TGTGCCAGCAGCTTAGGAGGAAACAGGGGACCTAATGAAAAACTGTTTTTT. It encodes CASSLGGNRGPNEKLFF.

This chain uses TRBV14 with TRBJ1-2; D is possibly TRBD1 (5 bases). This CDR3 is 15 amino acids long. In germline, CDR1 is SGHDN, CDR2 FVKESK. Trimming took off 4 bases at V and 3 bases at J, with 15 bases between the two ends. The CDR3, as DNA: TGTGCCAGCAGCCTCCTTGGGGGGGAGTACTATGGCTACACCTTC. This codes for CASSLLGGEYYGYTF. Based on the CDR3 plus reference TRBV14 and TRBJ1-2, the full variable domain is EAGVTQFPSHSVIEKGQTVTLRCDPISGHDNLYWYRRVMGKEIKFLLHFVKESKQDESGMPNNRFLAERTGGTYSTLKVQPAELEDSGVYFCASSLLGGEYYGYTFGSGTRLTVV.

The chain employs TRBV6-2 or TRBV6-3 and TRBJ1-5; no definite D call. Trimming pared 2 bases from V and 6 bases from J, leaving 11 bases between. Germline V gene data show CDR1 as MNHEY and CDR2 as SVGEGT. This CDR3 has 14 amino acids. Here the CDR3 DNA reads TGTGCCAGCAGTTACACGGGGTATCGTCAGCCCCAGCATTTT. It codes for CASSYTGYRQPQHF.

CDR3 bases: TGTGCCAGCAGTTACGTAACTAGCGGCACAGATACGCAGTATTTT. Translating it yields CASSYVTSGTDTQYF. The chain recombines TRBV6-5 with TRBJ2-3, with 7 bases lining up with TRBD2. With 2 bases clipped from V and 1 base from J, the junction kept 3 bases outside the gene matches. This CDR3 has 15 residues. Germline V gene lookup returns CDR1 MNHEY and CDR2 SVGAGI.

This sequence joins TRBV19 and TRBJ2-7; maybe TRBD2 (6 bases). The CDR3 has 15 residues. CDR1 is LNHDA, CDR2 SQIVND, per germline (reference sequence). V gave up 4 bases and J gave up 3 bases, with 16 bases separating them. This CDR3 is CASSRTHPGVYEQYF. For the CDR3, the DNA is TGTGCCAGTAGTAGAACACACCCGGGGGTCTACGAGCAGTACTTC.

J is TRBJ1-1 and V is TRBV9; 8 bases fit TRBD1. V was pared by 2 bases and J by 6 bases, with 3 bases of the junction left unmatched. The germline gives CDR1 SGDLS, CDR2 YYNGEE. This CDR3 has 13 residues. The CDR3 DNA follows: TGTGCCAGCAGCGTTCAGGGGGCAGCTGAAGCTTTCTTT. Protein: CASSVQGAAEAFF.

The V gene is TRBV27, the J gene TRBJ2-5; tentative D call: TRBD1 (6 bases). The CDR3 covers 15 residues. CDR1 and CDR2 (germline): MNHEY, SMNVEV (reference sequence). The V end lost 0 bases, the J end lost 5 bases, and 13 bases lay between the germline ends. This CDR3 reads CASSLSRTVGETQYF. CDR3 DNA: TGTGCCAGCAGTTTATCCCGGACAGTGGGGGAGACCCAGTACTTC.

V is TRBV15 and J is TRBJ1-5; no clear D gene. V lost 5 bases and J lost 6, with 17 bases in between. This CDR3 is 15 amino acids long. Germline V lookup: CDR1 LNHNV, CDR2 YYDKDF (reference sequence). CDR3: CATSGKRGNFQPQHF. Here the CDR3 DNA reads TGTGCCACCAGCGGAAAACGAGGGAATTTTCAGCCCCAGCATTTT. The variable domain in full, with the rest retrieved from reference TRBV15 and TRBJ1-5, is DAMVIQNPRYQVTQFGKPVTLSCSQTLNHNVMYWYQQKSSQAPKLLFHYYDKDFNNEADTPDNFQSRRPNTSFCFLDIRSPGLGDTAMYLCATSGKRGNFQPQHFGDGTRLSIL.

The genes are TRBV12-5 and TRBJ2-2; TRBD1 agrees at 10 bases. This CDR3 comprises 15 residues. J gave up 4 bases and V 6 bases, and 5 bases lay outside the gene matches. The germline V gene encodes CDR1 LGHNT and CDR2 FRNRAP. CDR3 sequence reads: CASGRQGAGTGELFF. In DNA, the CDR3 is TGTGCTAGTGGCCGACAGGGGGCTGGCACCGGGGAGCTGTTTTTT.

V gene TRBV28 combines with J gene TRBJ1-3; D is undetermined. The CDR3 length is 14 residues. Trimming left V 5 bases short and J 0 bases short, with 8 bases between. Germline CDR1 and CDR2: MDHEN and SYDVKM. CDR3 sequence reads: CASSPGNSGNTIYF. The CDR3 nucleotides read TGTGCCAGCAGTCCAGGAAACTCTGGAAACACCATATATTTT.

J is TRBJ1-1 and V is TRBV4-2; a weak D match, TRBD1 (5 bases). The CDR3 extends over 16 amino acids. Per germline, CDR1 LGHNA and CDR2 YNFKEQ. The V gene lost 3 bases and the J gene lost 4 bases, with 18 bases spanning the gap. The CDR3 region is CASSHQSGQGGTEAFF. In DNA, the CDR3 is TGTGCCAGCAGCCACCAAAGCGGGCAGGGTGGCACTGAAGCTTTCTTT.

The J gene is TRBJ2-1, the V gene TRBV9; maybe TRBD1 (6 bases). CDR3 length equals 14 residues. Trimming removed 0 bases from V and 9 bases from J, with 13 bases in between. Germline V CDR1 and CDR2: SGDLS, YYNGEE. For the CDR3, the DNA is TGTGCCAGCAGCGTAGGTCAGGGGAAAAGTGAGCAGTTCTTC. Encoded protein: CASSVGQGKSEQFF.

The chain joins TRBV6-5 to TRBJ1-3; D call uncertain. CDR3 length: 16 amino acids. With 0 bases removed from V and 1 base from J, the gap between germline ends came to 10 bases. CDR1 MNHEY and CDR2 SVGAGI come from the germline V gene. CDR3 nucleotide sequence: TGTGCCAGCAGTTACTCAGAGATCTTTTCTGGAAACACCATATATTTT. Its translation is CASSYSEIFSGNTIYF.

The CDR3 DNA sequence: TGTGCCACCAGTGACCCGGGAAAGTTGACAGATACGCAGTATTTT. Protein product: CATSDPGKLTDTQYF. This chain uses TRBV24-1 with TRBJ2-3, with D perhaps TRBD2 (5 bases). The CDR3 consists of 15 residues. Germline-derived CDR1 and CDR2 are KGHDR and SFDVKD. The V gene lost 4 bases and the J gene lost 3 bases, with 13 bases spanning the gap.

This clone came up once. The V gene is TRBV27, the J gene TRBJ2-3; D uncertain. Germline lookup yields CDR1 MNHEY and CDR2 SMNVEV (reference sequence). V dropped 0 bases and J dropped 2 bases, with 18 bases sitting between them. The CDR3 extends over 18 amino acids. The CDR3 DNA reads TGTGCCAGCAGTTTATCGGTGAGCGAGTACCTGATCACAGATACGCAGTATTTT. Protein product: CASSLSVSEYLITDTQYF.

The chain couples TRBV24-1 to TRBJ1-2; D gene uncertain. Trimming pared 1 base from V and 3 bases from J, leaving 8 bases between. Germline CDR1 reads KGHDR; CDR2 reads SFDVKD. This CDR3 is 14 amino acids long. The CDR3 sequence is CATSDLRLDYGYTF. The CDR3 bases are TGTGCCACCAGTGATTTACGGTTGGACTATGGCTACACCTTC.

V usage is TRBV15 and J usage is TRBJ1-4; D gene ambiguous. CDR1 is LNHNV and CDR2 is YYDKDF in the germline V gene (reference sequence). CDR3 size: 14 residues. Trimming removed 1 base at V and 4 bases at J, with 7 bases between. The CDR3 coding sequence is TGTGCCACCAGCAGAGTTCTAGGTAATGAAAAACTGTTTTTT. This gives the protein CATSRVLGNEKLFF.

The gene calls are TRBV30 and TRBJ2-7, with a tentative D call TRBD1 (5 bases). The CDR3 is 13 residues long. The ends were cut back, 2 bases at V and 6 bases at J, with 14 bases in the middle. The V gene's germline CDR1 is GTSNPN and CDR2 SVGIG (reference sequence). The CDR3 DNA is TGTGCCTGGAGTTTCAGGGTGGGTAGCGAGCAGTACTTC. As protein: CAWSFRVGSEQYF.

This clone was counted between two and nine times. V gene TRBV7-9 combines with J gene TRBJ2-7; D is undetermined. The germline V and J ends were trimmed by 3 bases and 2 bases, with 8 bases remaining between them. The germline gives CDR1 SEHNR, CDR2 FQNEAQ (reference sequence). This CDR3 has 13 residues. The CDR3 sequence: CASSFLAPYEQYF. CDR3 bases: TGTGCCAGCAGCTTCTTGGCTCCCTACGAGCAGTACTTC.

This chain connects TRBV7-9 to TRBJ1-4; 7 bases align to TRBD1. The junction had 4 bases not matched to a gene; V was cut back by 6 bases and J by 0 bases. The CDR3 extends over 15 amino acids. Germline V gene lookup returns CDR1 SEHNR and CDR2 FQNEAQ (reference sequence). CDR3 residues: CASRPGTATNEKLFF. The CDR3 DNA reads TGTGCCAGCAGACCTGGGACAGCAACTAATGAAAAACTGTTTTTT. Together with reference TRBV7-9 and TRBJ1-4, the CDR3 gives the full variable domain: DTGVSQNPRHKITKRGQNVTFRCDPISEHNRLYWYRQTLGQGPEFLTYFQNEAQLEKSRLLSDRFSAERPKGSFSTLEIQRTEQGDSAMYLCASRPGTATNEKLFFGSGTQLSVL.

V is TRBV30 and J is TRBJ2-1, with 10 bases identical to TRBD1. V trimming: 1 base; J trimming: 3 bases; junction bases outside the gene matches: 0. The length of the CDR3 is 14 residues. The germline V gene encodes CDR1 GTSNPN and CDR2 SVGIG (reference sequence). The CDR3 here is CAWSGTGGYNEQFF. The CDR3 region has the DNA TGTGCCTGGAGTGGGACAGGGGGCTACAATGAGCAGTTCTTC.

The V and J genes are TRBV7-9 and TRBJ1-4; 7 positions match TRBD1. This CDR3 is 15 amino acids long. Germline assignment: CDR1 SEHNR and CDR2 FQNEAQ (reference sequence). V gave up 6 bases and J gave up 2 bases; unmatched junction bases: 6. CDR3 in DNA: TGTGCCAGCAGGGCCCCGGGACAGACTAATGAAAAACTGTTTTTT. Translated: CASRAPGQTNEKLFF.